A selection of T cell receptor beta chains follows, all from one sample in a study of blood T cell repertoires in COVID-19. TCRdb's copy holds only in-frame clones and misses some; the assay was immunoSEQ multiplex PCR. This sample yields approximately 300,000 clones, of which 70% to 90% are seen a single time; approximately 5.2% belongs to the top ten. Sequencing input: PBMCs or T cells enriched from blood (not recorded which). The receptors here all came from a woman under 40 who had recovered from COVID-19. The CDR3 runs from the conserved cysteine through the conserved F or W. Each record gives: V gene, D gene, J gene, clone size, CDR3 DNA, CDR3 protein. A D gene is named only where the DNA matches it firmly. Only part of the rows carry a size: once, few, many, or a class if the clone is expanded.

TRBV7-8	NA	TRBJ2-7	NA	TGTGCCAGCAGCTTAGGAGCAGGGATCTCCTACGAGCAGTACTTC	CASSLGAGISYEQYF
TRBV9	NA	TRBJ2-2	NA	TGTGCCAGCAGCGTAGCCGGATGGGGAGCCGGGGAGCTGTTTTTT	CASSVAGWGAGELFF
TRBV28	TRBD1	TRBJ1-2	NA	TGTGCCAGCAGGAGACAGGGGGCGCTGGGGTATGGCTACACCTTC	CASRRQGALGYGYTF
TRBV5-1	NA	TRBJ2-2	NA	TGCGCCAGCAGCTTCGTAGCGGTAACCGGGGAGCTGTTTTTT	CASSFVAVTGELFF
TRBV4-1	TRBD1	TRBJ1-2	NA	TGCGCCAGCAGCCAAGCTATTACGGACAGGGTAGGCTATGGCTACACCTTC	CASSQAITDRVGYGYTF
TRBV3-1/TRBV3-2	NA	TRBJ2-2	NA	TGTGCCAGCAGCCAAGATTTCGGACATAACACCGGGGAGCTGTTTTTT	CASSQDFGHNTGELFF
TRBV30	TRBD1	TRBJ1-5	once	TGTGCCTGGAGTGTAGGGACAGGGGGCTGGGGTCAGCCCCAGCATTTT	CAWSVGTGGWGQPQHF
TRBV7-9	TRBD1	TRBJ2-2	NA	TGTGCCAGCAGCTTCGGGACAGCTGCACCCGGGGAGCTGTTTTTT	CASSFGTAAPGELFF
TRBV6-5	TRBD1	TRBJ1-6	NA	TGTGCCAGCAGGGGACGGACAGGCGATAATTCACCCCTCCACTTT	CASRGRTGDNSPLHF
TRBV29-1	TRBD1	TRBJ1-1	NA	TGCAGCGTCCGAAGTCGGACAGGAGGCACTGAAGCTTTCTTT	CSVRSRTGGTEAFF
TRBV3-1/TRBV3-2	NA	TRBJ1-4	NA	TGTGCCAGCAGCCAAGACAGGGTGGTTGAAAAACTGTTTTTT	CASSQDRVVEKLFF
TRBV9	TRBD2	TRBJ2-5	once	TGTGCCAGCAGCGTAGCTCGTGCGGGGGGGGAGACCCAGTACTTC	CASSVARAGGETQYF
TRBV6-5	NA	TRBJ1-1	NA	TGTGCCAGCAGCGGTGGACAGATGAACACTGAAGCTTTCTTT	CASSGGQMNTEAFF
TRBV6-5	TRBD1	TRBJ2-7	once	TGTGCCAGCAGTTACGGGCAGGGGGCGAGCGAGCAGTACTTC	CASSYGQGASEQYF
TRBV18	NA	TRBJ2-2	NA	TGTGCCAGCTCATCTGACAGCACTTCCCCCAGGGAGCTGTTTTTT	CASSSDSTSPRELFF
TRBV18	TRBD1	TRBJ2-1	NA	TGTGCCAGCTCACCCAGGGACAGCTCCTACAATGAGCAGTTCTTC	CASSPRDSSYNEQFF
TRBV6-5	NA	TRBJ1-5	NA	TGTGCCAGCAGCGCAGAAGCAGGTCAGCCCCAGCATTTT	CASSAEAGQPQHF
TRBV19	NA	TRBJ1-5	NA	TGTGCCAGTACCCCCCGGGTCAATCAGCCCCAGCATTTT	CASTPRVNQPQHF
TRBV7-9	NA	TRBJ1-2	few	TGTGCCAGCAGCTTACCGGTTCCTAACTATGGCTACACCTTC	CASSLPVPNYGYTF
TRBV5-6	TRBD1	TRBJ2-7	NA	TGTGCCAGCAGCCGGGACAGGGGGAACGAGCAGTACTTC	CASSRDRGNEQYF
TRBV21-1	NA	TRBJ1-1	NA	TGTGCCAGCAGCAAGGGAGGGGGAAAGGGCACTGAAGCTTTCTTT	CASSKGGGKGTEAFF
TRBV10-3	TRBD1	TRBJ1-6	NA	TGTGCCATCAGTCGGGACAGGAGCTCCTATAATTCACCCCTCCACTTT	CAISRDRSSYNSPLHF
TRBV19	TRBD1	TRBJ1-5	NA	TGTGCCAGTAGTATATTCGGTCAGGGGGCGCAGCCCCAGCATTTT	CASSIFGQGAQPQHF
TRBV4-2	NA	TRBJ2-5	NA	TGTGCCAGCAGCCAAGATTTAAAGGACTCGCTGGACTTC	CASSQDLKDSLDF
TRBV19	TRBD1	TRBJ2-1	NA	TGTGCCAGTAGTATCGGACAGGGTGAGCAGTTCTTC	CASSIGQGEQFF
TRBV9	TRBD1	TRBJ2-2	NA	TGTGCCAGCAGCGCGCCCCGGGACAGGGGGCTAAAAGCCGGGGAGCTGTTTTTT	CASSAPRDRGLKAGELFF
TRBV19	TRBD1	TRBJ1-4	NA	TGTGCCAGTAGTGGAAGGACAGGGTGGGCTGAAAAACTGTTTTTT	CASSGRTGWAEKLFF
TRBV7-8	NA	TRBJ1-2	NA	TGTGCCAGCAGCTTTAACAGGGAGATGGGCTACACCTTC	CASSFNREMGYTF
TRBV27	NA	TRBJ1-5	NA	TGTGCCAGCAGCCTAGACCTCAGCGGCAATCAGCCCCAGCATTTT	CASSLDLSGNQPQHF
TRBV2	NA	TRBJ1-3	NA	TGTGCCAGCAGCCAGGGGAATACTGGAAACACCATATATTTT	CASSQGNTGNTIYF
TRBV30	TRBD2	TRBJ2-7	NA	TGTGCCTGGAATATAAAACCTCCGGGACTAGCGGAACACGAGCAGTACTTC	CAWNIKPPGLAEHEQYF
TRBV4-1	TRBD1	TRBJ1-2	NA	TGCGCCAGCAGCCAAGAGGGACAGGGACGCTATGGCTACACCTTC	CASSQEGQGRYGYTF
TRBV9	TRBD1	TRBJ1-2	few	TGTGCCAGCAGCGCCCGGGACAGTCAACCGGGGAACTATGGCTACACCTTC	CASSARDSQPGNYGYTF